Each of the 21 T cell receptor beta chains below was sequenced from the same sample in a study of early T cells in non-severe SARS-CoV-2 infection. TCRdb ran MiXCR on the 5' RACE reads and lists one entry per CDR3 protein. The sample includes tens of thousands of distinct CDR3 sequences, about 9.8% seen only once; the top ten take approximately 18%. The material sequenced was whole blood. The receptors here all came from an adult who was a healthcare worker with PCR-confirmed SARS-CoV-2 infection or an uninfected control (not recorded which).

The chain recombines TRBV20-1 with TRBJ2-7; 9 positions match TRBD2. The CDR3 is 13 amino acids. Germline assignment: CDR1 DFQATT and CDR2 SNEGSKA (reference sequence). The trim removed 3 bases at V and 3 bases at J, leaving 3 bases unmatched. The CDR3 here is CSASGAGGYEQYF. The CDR3 DNA reads as TGCAGTGCTAGTGGAGCGGGGGGCTACGAGCAGTACTTC.

This clonotype occurred a few times. V is TRBV9 and J is TRBJ1-2; D uncertain. The germline CDR1 and CDR2 sequences are SGDLS and YYNGEE. V lost 0 bases and J lost 7, with 16 bases in between. The CDR3 contains 15 residues. The CDR3 nucleotides read TGTGCCAGCAGCGTAGGTCTGGACCGAACCTCTGGCTACACCTTC. It yields the protein CASSVGLDRTSGYTF.

The CDR3 sequence: CASSPAGTVGAFF. The CDR3, as DNA: TGTGCCAGCAGCCCAGCCGGGACCGTTGGGGCTTTCTTT. The chain employs TRBV28 and TRBJ1-1, with D maybe TRBD1 (5 bases). The CDR3 is made up of 13 amino acids. Trimming removed 6 bases at V and 11 bases at J, with 19 bases between. Germline CDR1 MDHEN, CDR2 SYDVKM.

This clonotype has at least ten counts. The chain links TRBV30 to TRBJ1-2, with 7 bases aligning to TRBD1. Germline V gene sequence: CDR1 GTSNPN, CDR2 SVGIG (reference sequence). The CDR3 runs 14 residues. Losses at the gene ends were 1 base for V and 2 bases for J; bases not matched to a gene: 4. CDR3: CAWSAGQANYGYTF. The CDR3 DNA reads TGTGCCTGGAGTGCAGGACAGGCCAACTATGGCTACACCTTC.

This clonotype came up a few times. The rearrangement links TRBV15 to TRBJ2-1; unclear D gene. V was clipped by 3 bases and J by 6 bases, with 3 bases between them. This CDR3 comprises 11 residues. CDR1 is LNHNV and CDR2 is YYDKDF in the germline V gene (reference sequence). The CDR3 is CATSRGNEQFF. Written as DNA, the CDR3 is TGTGCCACCAGCAGGGGCAATGAGCAGTTCTTC.

There are many counts of this clonotype. The V and J genes are TRBV28 and TRBJ1-2; 7 positions match TRBD1. The V gene end was trimmed by 3 bases and the J gene end by 4 bases; junction bases not matched to a gene: 5. The CDR3 has 14 residues. CDR1 is MDHEN, CDR2 SYDVKM, per germline. CDR3 residues: CASSFQGQIYGYTF. The CDR3 DNA reads TGTGCCAGCAGTTTCCAGGGACAGATCTATGGCTACACCTTC.

This clonotype was counted many times. The chain combines TRBV28 with TRBJ2-7, with D uncertain. Trimming left V 5 bases short and J 2 bases short, with 4 bases between. The length of the CDR3 is 11 residues. The germline gives CDR1 MDHEN, CDR2 SYDVKM. CDR3 loop: CASSPAYEQYF. The CDR3 nucleotides are TGTGCCAGCAGTCCAGCCTACGAGCAGTACTTC.

This clonotype was seen a handful of times. The chain is built from TRBV2 and TRBJ2-6; D uncertain. The CDR3 is made up of 16 amino acids. CDR1 is SNHLY, CDR2 FYNNEI, per germline. Trimming left V 4 bases short and J 4 bases short, with 14 bases between. The chain's CDR3 is CASSVGLHFGANVLTF. The CDR3 bases are TGTGCCAGCAGTGTAGGTCTCCACTTCGGGGCCAACGTCCTGACTTTC. Looking up the rest from reference TRBV2 and TRBJ2-6 gives the full variable domain: EPEVTQTPSHQVTQMGQEVILRCVPISNHLYFYWYRQILGQKVEFLVSFYNNEISEKSEIFDDQFSVERPDGSNFTLKIRSTKLEDSAMYFCASSVGLHFGANVLTFGAGSRLTVL.

This clonotype turned up a few times. The chain has TRBV29-1 and TRBJ1-1, with D unresolved. The CDR3 is made up of 12 amino acids. V was cut by 1 base and J by 6 bases, with 9 bases left in between. Germline CDR1 is SQVTM and CDR2 is ANQGSEA. CDR3 nucleotides: TGCAGCGTTGAAGGAGGGAGGCCTGAAGCTTTCTTT. Its protein product is CSVEGGRPEAFF. Together with reference TRBV29-1 and TRBJ1-1, the CDR3 gives the full variable domain: SAVISQKPSRDICQRGTSLTIQCQVDSQVTMMFWYRQQPGQSLTLIATANQGSEATYESGFVIDKFPISRPNLTFSTLTVSNMSPEDSSIYLCSVEGGRPEAFFGQGTRLTVV.

This clonotype has only a few counts. The chain employs TRBV7-3 and TRBJ2-1; unclear D gene. Deletions cut 2 bases from V and 2 bases from J, with 13 bases between. The CDR3 is 16 residues long. Germline V gives CDR1 SGHTA, CDR2 FQGTGA. The CDR3 region is CASSLYPARPYNEQFF. The CDR3 coding sequence is TGTGCCAGCAGCTTATACCCAGCGAGACCCTACAATGAGCAGTTCTTC.

There are a few counts of this clonotype. This chain's CDR3 is CASSLSTPGLRNTEAFF. The CDR3 coding sequence is TGTGCCAGCAGTTTATCAACCCCGGGGCTTAGGAACACTGAAGCTTTCTTT. The chain is built from TRBV28 and TRBJ1-1; possibly TRBD1 for D (5 bases). Germline V CDR1 and CDR2: MDHEN, SYDVKM. The ends were cut back, 1 base at V and 1 base at J, with 16 bases in the middle. The length of the CDR3 is 17 residues.

This clonotype has at least ten counts. CDR3 sequence reads: CSAWTGKTEAFF. In DNA form, the CDR3 reads TGCAGTGCTTGGACAGGGAAAACTGAAGCTTTCTTT. The genes are TRBV20-1 and TRBJ1-1; 8 nucleotides line up with TRBD1. The CDR3 runs 12 residues. V shed 5 bases, J shed 5 bases, and the junction held 4 bases outside the gene matches. Looked up from germline, CDR1 is DFQATT and CDR2 is SNEGSKA (reference sequence).

This clonotype was seen repeatedly, ten times or more. The CDR3 nucleotides are TGTGCCAGTGGAGGAGGTGCATCATCAGATACGCAGTATTTT. Translation: CASGGGASSDTQYF. The rearrangement links TRBV9 to TRBJ2-3; TRBD2 is a possible D gene (5 bases). Germline V gives CDR1 SGDLS, CDR2 YYNGEE. CDR3 length equals 14 residues. Trimming shortened V by 8 bases and J by 4 bases, and 17 bases separated the two germline ends. Variable domain in full (rest from reference TRBV9 and TRBJ2-3): DSGVTQTPKHLITATGQRVTLRCSPRSGDLSVYWYQQSLDQGLQFLIQYYNGEERAKGNILERFSAQQFPDLHSELNLSSLELGDSALYFCASGGGASSDTQYFGPGTRLTVL.

The genes are TRBV7-9 and TRBJ2-1; 11 nucleotides align to TRBD2. The CDR3 consists of 15 residues. Germline loops: CDR1 SEHNR, CDR2 FQNEAQ (reference sequence). Trimming took 5 bases from V and 8 from J; bases not matched to a gene: 8. For the CDR3, the DNA is TGTGCCAGCAGCCAAATACTAGCGGGAGTTGATGAGCAGTTCTTC. Protein: CASSQILAGVDEQFF.

This clonotype was seen repeatedly, ten times or more. The rearrangement links TRBV5-1 to TRBJ1-3; D ambiguous. CDR1 SGHRS and CDR2 YFSETQ come from the germline V gene. With 3 bases removed from V and 0 bases from J, the gap between germline ends came to 7 bases. This CDR3 has 14 residues. In nucleotides, the CDR3 is TGCGCCAGCAGCTCGGACGGCTCTGGAAACACCATATATTTT. It yields the protein CASSSDGSGNTIYF.

This clonotype was counted only a few times. The V call is TRBV5-5, the J call TRBJ2-2, with 7 bases identical to TRBD1. With 4 bases clipped from V and 4 bases from J, the junction kept 10 bases outside the gene matches. The CDR3 totals 16 residues. The germline CDR1 and CDR2 sequences are SGHKS and YYEKEE (reference sequence). The CDR3 here is CASSDDRVGSTGELFF. The CDR3 DNA follows: TGTGCCAGCAGCGATGACAGGGTCGGAAGCACCGGGGAGCTGTTTTTT.

The CDR3 bases are TGTGCCACTAGGTTCGCGGGAGATAATTCACCCCTCCACTTT. Translated, it gives CATRFAGDNSPLHF. The rearrangement joins TRBV2 to TRBJ1-6; the D is unclear. Per germline, CDR1 SNHLY and CDR2 FYNNEI. Trimming took 10 bases from V and 5 from J, leaving 15 bases between them. The CDR3 is made up of 14 amino acids.

This clonotype was recorded at least ten times. The J gene is TRBJ2-1, the V gene TRBV29-1; TRBD2 aligns across 7 bases. The CDR3 consists of 15 residues. Losses at the gene ends were 5 bases for V and 2 bases for J; bases not matched to a gene: 9. Germline assignment: CDR1 SQVTM and CDR2 ANQGSEA. This CDR3 is CSVTSEAGPYNEQFF. The CDR3 bases are TGCAGCGTTACCTCGGAAGCGGGGCCCTACAATGAGCAGTTCTTC.

In this sample, this clonotype turned up many times. The chain joins TRBV28 to TRBJ2-3, with D perhaps matching TRBD1 (6 bases). Looked up from germline, CDR1 is MDHEN and CDR2 is SYDVKM. The length of the CDR3 is 15 residues. Trimming took 2 bases from V and 6 from J, leaving 15 bases between them. CDR3 in amino acids: CASSLEQGIWDTQYF. The CDR3 region has the DNA TGTGCCAGCAGTTTAGAACAGGGAATCTGGGATACGCAGTATTTT. The whole variable domain, filled in from reference TRBV28 and TRBJ2-3, reads DVKVTQSSRYLVKRTGEKVFLECVQDMDHENMFWYRQDPGLGLRLIYFSYDVKMKEKGDIPEGYSVSREKKERFSLILESASTNQTSMYLCASSLEQGIWDTQYFGPGTRLTVL.

This clonotype occurred many times. J is TRBJ2-1 and V is TRBV7-9; 11 nucleotides match TRBD2. V was clipped by 5 bases and J by 0 bases; unmatched bases: 9. CDR1 and CDR2 from the germline V gene are SEHNR and FQNEAQ (reference sequence). The CDR3 sequence is 18 residues long. The CDR3 DNA sequence: TGTGCCAGCAGCCCTCGACCGGGACTAGCGGCCTCCTACAATGAGCAGTTCTTC. Translation: CASSPRPGLAASYNEQFF.

J is TRBJ2-3 and V is TRBV20-1, with 10 bases lining up with TRBD2. The V segment lost 3 bases and the J segment 1 base; nucleotides outside the gene matches: 7. The germline V gene has CDR1 DFQATT and CDR2 SNEGSKA (reference sequence). CDR3 length: 16 residues. For the CDR3, the DNA is TGCAGTGCTAGGGGAGCCGGGACTAGCGGCACAGATACGCAGTATTTT. This codes for CSARGAGTSGTDTQYF.